These 30 T cell receptor beta chains originate from one sample sequenced in a study of OX40 agonist ivuxolimab in advanced cancers. The protocol was immunoSEQ multiplex PCR, while the TCRdb copy is restricted to in-frame clones and leaves out a portion. Here the sample spans tens of thousands of clones, 93% being singletons. Sample: CD4+ or CD8+ T cells sorted from blood, taken in a trial of the OX40 agonist ivuxolimab. The receptor set was obtained from an adult with an advanced solid tumor such as melanoma, head and neck, liver or kidney cancer.

The genes are TRBV29-1 and TRBJ2-1, with 8 bases fitting TRBD2. Germline trimming cut 7 bases from V and 3 bases from J; bases unmatched to any gene: 5. The germline V gene encodes CDR1 SQVTM and CDR2 ANQGSEA. This CDR3 has 13 residues. The CDR3 DNA reads as TGCAGCGGGGGGACTAGTGGCTACAATGAGCAGTTCTTC. Its protein is CSGGTSGYNEQFF.

V gene TRBV7-9 combines with J gene TRBJ2-1; perhaps TRBD2 as D (5 bases). CDR1 and CDR2 (germline): SEHNR, FQNEAQ (reference sequence). This CDR3 spans 12 amino acids. Trimming removed 5 bases at V and 7 bases at J, with 9 bases between. The CDR3 is CASSLTGNEQFF. The CDR3 DNA is TGTGCCAGCAGCCTGACGGGGAATGAGCAGTTCTTC.

The chain carries TRBV13 and TRBJ2-7; 8 bases are a match to TRBD2. The CDR3 has 15 amino acids. CDR1 is PRHDT and CDR2 is FYEKMQ in the germline V gene (reference sequence). With 3 bases clipped from V and 6 bases from J, the junction kept 10 bases outside the gene matches. The CDR3 region is CASSFNSGGWGEQYF. CDR3 nucleotides: TGTGCCAGCAGCTTCAACAGCGGGGGTTGGGGCGAGCAGTACTTC.

The J gene is TRBJ2-1, the V gene TRBV28, with TRBD1 identical over 9 bases. The CDR3 has 17 amino acids. V trimming: 3 bases; J trimming: 2 bases; junction bases outside the gene matches: 8. Germline V gene lookup returns CDR1 MDHEN and CDR2 SYDVKM. The CDR3 reads CASSLGLGQGPYNEQFF. CDR3 nucleotides: TGTGCCAGCAGTTTGGGTTTGGGACAGGGTCCCTACAATGAGCAGTTCTTC. Full variable domain (missing parts from reference TRBV28 and TRBJ2-1): DVKVTQSSRYLVKRTGEKVFLECVQDMDHENMFWYRQDPGLGLRLIYFSYDVKMKEKGDIPEGYSVSREKKERFSLILESASTNQTSMYLCASSLGLGQGPYNEQFFGPGTRLTVL.

The chain carries TRBV15 and TRBJ2-7; the match to TRBD1 covers 9 bases. This CDR3 is 14 amino acids long. Unmatched junction bases numbered 4, after V lost 2 bases and J lost 5 bases. Germline V gene data show CDR1 as LNHNV and CDR2 as YYDKDF (reference sequence). The CDR3 loop is CATSRTGQGHEQYF. The CDR3 DNA follows: TGTGCCACCAGCAGAACTGGACAGGGGCACGAGCAGTACTTC.

This clone appeared once. The gene calls are TRBV6-5 and TRBJ2-7; tentative D call: TRBD1 (6 bases). Germline CDR1 and CDR2: MNHEY and SVGAGI. The CDR3 is 13 amino acids. V was clipped by 2 bases and J by 9 bases, with 14 bases between them. Written as DNA, the CDR3 is TGTGCCAGCAGTTACCGGACAGCACAGGGGCAGTACTTC. It yields the protein CASSYRTAQGQYF.

The rearrangement joins TRBV6-6 to TRBJ1-4; TRBD1 matches 8 bases. Germline-derived CDR1 and CDR2 are MNHNY and SVGAGI (reference sequence). V lost 5 bases to trimming and J lost 0 bases; unmatched junction nucleotides: 2. There are 15 residues in the CDR3. CDR3: CASSGGQATNEKLFF. CDR3 bases: TGTGCCAGCAGTGGGGGACAGGCAACTAATGAAAAACTGTTTTTT.

The DNA for the CDR3 is TGCGCCAGCAGGGAACTCAGCGCAACTAATGAAAAACTGTTTTTT. Translating it yields CASRELSATNEKLFF. The genes are TRBV5-1 and TRBJ1-4; D gene unclear. Germline V gene lookup returns CDR1 SGHRS and CDR2 YFSETQ. The CDR3 has 15 amino acids. V shed 5 bases and J shed 0 bases, with 11 bases lying between them.

A note on this clone: This sample includes further DNA sequences coding for the same CDR3. V gene TRBV19 combines with J gene TRBJ2-7, with a possible D match to TRBD2 (6 bases). The CDR3 runs 13 residues. Per germline, CDR1 LNHDA and CDR2 SQIVND (reference sequence). Trimming pared 5 bases from V and 0 bases from J, leaving 8 bases between. This CDR3 reads CASSPGLSYEQYF. In DNA form, the CDR3 reads TGTGCCAGTAGTCCGGGACTCTCCTACGAGCAGTACTTC.

The V call is TRBV15, the J call TRBJ2-1; TRBD2 matches at 11 bases. The junction had 8 bases not matched to a gene; V was cut back by 5 bases and J by 2 bases. This CDR3 region has 17 residues. CDR1 is LNHNV, CDR2 YYDKDF, per germline (reference sequence). CDR3: CATSRSTLAGAYNEQFF. Here the CDR3 DNA reads TGTGCCACCAGCCGCAGCACACTAGCGGGAGCCTACAATGAGCAGTTCTTC.

A single count supports this clone. The V and J genes are TRBV28 and TRBJ2-5, with 9 positions matching TRBD2. Germline V CDR1 and CDR2: MDHEN, SYDVKM. This CDR3 has 15 residues. The V gene end was trimmed by 5 bases and the J gene end by 5 bases; junction bases not matched to a gene: 9. The CDR3 DNA reads TGTGCCAGCAGTCTTCTTATAGCGGGGGAGGAGACCCAGTACTTC. Its protein product is CASSLLIAGEETQYF.

The chain carries TRBV4-3 and TRBJ2-1; 8 nucleotides match TRBD2. Germline CDR1 reads LGHNA; CDR2 reads YSLEER. Trimming took 0 bases from V and 3 from J; bases not matched to a gene: 7. This CDR3 is 17 amino acids long. The CDR3 reads CASSQDGIAGIYNEQFF. The CDR3 bases are TGCGCCAGCAGCCAAGATGGAATAGCGGGGATCTACAATGAGCAGTTCTTC.

The chain recombines TRBV10-2 with TRBJ2-7; D ambiguous. V was trimmed by 6 bases and J by 0 bases, leaving 3 bases between them. This CDR3 spans 11 amino acids. Per the germline V gene, CDR1 is WSHSY and CDR2 is SAAADI. The CDR3, as DNA: TGCGCCAGCAGCATCTCCTACGAGCAGTACTTC. Translation gives CASSISYEQYF.

CDR3 bases: TGCGCCAGCAGCCAAGGAGGGTACGAGCAGTACTTC. It encodes CASSQGGYEQYF. The genes are TRBV4-3 and TRBJ2-7, with D perhaps matching TRBD2 (5 bases). CDR3 length: 12 residues. Trimming removed 1 base from V and 4 bases from J, with 5 bases in between. Germline lookup yields CDR1 LGHNA and CDR2 YSLEER.

This sequence joins TRBV9 and TRBJ2-2; D unresolved. The V end lost 0 bases, the J end lost 0 bases, and 3 bases lay between the germline ends. Per the germline V gene, CDR1 is SGDLS and CDR2 is YYNGEE. This CDR3 contains 14 residues. The CDR3 loop reads CASSVAPNTGELFF. The CDR3 DNA sequence: TGTGCCAGCAGCGTAGCACCGAACACCGGGGAGCTGTTTTTT.

The CDR3 sequence: CASSESTGGATEAFF. CDR3 nucleotide sequence: TGCGCCAGCAGTGAGTCGACTGGGGGGGCCACTGAAGCTTTCTTT. The chain uses TRBV10-2 and TRBJ1-1, with a tentative D call TRBD1 (6 bases). The CDR3 totals 15 residues. The V end was cut by 0 bases, the J end by 4 bases, with 12 bases between. Germline V gene sequence: CDR1 WSHSY, CDR2 SAAADI.

The chain carries TRBV11-2 and TRBJ1-1, with D maybe TRBD1 (5 bases). Per the germline V gene, CDR1 is SGHAT and CDR2 is FQNNGV. The germline V and J ends were trimmed by 5 bases and 0 bases, with 16 bases remaining between them. The CDR3 length is 16 residues. Here the CDR3 reads CASSDAWGGLNTEAFF. The CDR3, as DNA: TGTGCCAGCAGCGACGCGTGGGGGGGTCTGAACACTGAAGCTTTCTTT.

The rearrangement links TRBV4-2 to TRBJ2-3; 11 bases fit TRBD2. Germline assignment: CDR1 LGHNA and CDR2 YNFKEQ. This CDR3 has 16 residues. Losses at the gene ends were 4 bases for V and 3 bases for J; bases not matched to a gene: 6. This chain's CDR3 is CASSRRLAGLTDTQYF. CDR3 sequence (DNA): TGTGCCAGCAGCCGCCGACTAGCGGGACTTACAGATACGCAGTATTTT.

The rearrangement links TRBV9 to TRBJ2-2; D is possibly TRBD1 (6 bases). The CDR3 extends over 15 amino acids. V lost 1 base to trimming and J lost 2 bases, with 9 bases between them. Germline values: CDR1 SGDLS, CDR2 YYNGEE. The CDR3 region has the DNA TGTGCCAGCAGCGTATACAGGGACAACACCGGGGAGCTGTTTTTT. This encodes CASSVYRDNTGELFF.

This clone is medium-sized. The chain couples TRBV27 to TRBJ2-7, with TRBD1 as a possible D gene (5 bases). V dropped 4 bases and J dropped 4 bases, with 14 bases sitting between them. CDR3 length: 14 residues. CDR1 and CDR2 (germline): MNHEY, SMNVEV (reference sequence). CDR3 nucleotide sequence: TGTGCCAGCAGTTATAACCAGGGTTCTTACGAGCAGTACTTC. This codes for CASSYNQGSYEQYF.

The gene calls are TRBV27 and TRBJ2-7; D unclear. V gave up 8 bases and J gave up 2 bases, with 16 bases separating them. The CDR3 runs to 14 residues. Per the germline V gene, CDR1 is MNHEY and CDR2 is SMNVEV (reference sequence). CDR3 sequence: CASQVAKGTYEQYF. The CDR3 nucleotides read TGTGCCAGCCAAGTCGCGAAGGGAACCTACGAGCAGTACTTC.

The chain uses TRBV27 and TRBJ2-1, with TRBD2 identical over 15 bases. The V segment lost 5 bases and the J segment 9 bases; nucleotides outside the gene matches: 11. The CDR3 extends over 17 amino acids. CDR1 is MNHEY and CDR2 is SMNVEV in the germline V gene (reference sequence). The CDR3 sequence: CASSTGLAGGWVGEQFF. CDR3 in DNA: TGTGCCAGCAGTACCGGACTAGCGGGAGGGTGGGTTGGTGAGCAGTTCTTC.

This clone occurred once. V is TRBV19 and J is TRBJ2-7; 8 bases map to TRBD2. Per germline, CDR1 LNHDA and CDR2 SQIVND (reference sequence). V shed 1 base, J shed 6 bases, and the junction held 5 bases outside the gene matches. The CDR3 spans 14 residues. The CDR3 sequence: CASSIAGGPREQYF. The DNA for the CDR3 is TGTGCCAGTAGTATAGCGGGAGGGCCCCGCGAGCAGTACTTC.

The chain recombines TRBV28 with TRBJ1-1; possible D gene TRBD1, 6 bases. There are 13 residues in the CDR3. The V gene lost 7 bases and the J gene lost 3 bases, with 12 bases spanning the gap. Germline CDR1 MDHEN, CDR2 SYDVKM. The DNA for the CDR3 is TGTGCCAGCAAGATAAAGGGGGACACTGAAGCTTTCTTT. Translation: CASKIKGDTEAFF. The variable domain in full, completed from reference TRBV28 and TRBJ1-1, reads DVKVTQSSRYLVKRTGEKVFLECVQDMDHENMFWYRQDPGLGLRLIYFSYDVKMKEKGDIPEGYSVSREKKERFSLILESASTNQTSMYLCASKIKGDTEAFFGQGTRLTVV.

The V call is TRBV19, the J call TRBJ1-5; no reliable D call. The CDR3 sequence is 14 residues long. The germline CDR1 and CDR2 sequences are LNHDA and SQIVND (reference sequence). V lost 7 bases to trimming and J lost 6 bases, with 16 bases between them. Here the CDR3 DNA reads TGTGCCAGTAACTCTTACGGGGTAACTCAGCCCCAGCATTTT. This translates into CASNSYGVTQPQHF.

The V call is TRBV4-2, the J call TRBJ2-1, with unresolved D. V lost 0 bases, J lost 0 bases, and 12 bases lay in between. The CDR3 loop spans 17 amino acids. The germline V gene encodes CDR1 LGHNA and CDR2 YNFKEQ. The CDR3, as DNA: TGTGCCAGCAGCCAAGATCTCCTCGCCAGCTCCTACAATGAGCAGTTCTTC. Translated, it gives CASSQDLLASSYNEQFF.

The chain has TRBV5-6 and TRBJ1-2; D is perhaps TRBD1 (5 bases). V was pared by 4 bases and J by 4 bases, with 17 bases between. The CDR3 totals 15 residues. CDR1 and CDR2 (germline): SGHDT, YYEEEE. The CDR3 reads CASSPPQGAFYGYTF. The CDR3 DNA sequence: TGTGCCAGCAGCCCTCCCCAGGGCGCCTTCTATGGCTACACCTTC.

The CDR3 spells CASSGWTGEGYEQYF. In DNA form, the CDR3 reads TGTGCCAGCAGTGGGTGGACAGGGGAAGGCTACGAGCAGTACTTC. The chain uses TRBV6-1 and TRBJ2-7; 9 positions agree with TRBD1. J was trimmed by 3 bases and V by 4 bases; bases with no gene match: 7. This CDR3 has 15 residues. Germline CDR1 and CDR2: MNHNS and SASEGT.

The chain employs TRBV27 and TRBJ2-7; perhaps TRBD1 as D (5 bases). Trimming removed 6 bases from V and 5 bases from J, with 14 bases in between. Germline CDR1 reads MNHEY; CDR2 reads SMNVEV (reference sequence). The CDR3 sequence is 13 residues long. CDR3 sequence reads: CASRLIRGHEQYF. The CDR3 region has the DNA TGTGCCAGCAGACTGATAAGGGGCCACGAGCAGTACTTC.

V and J are TRBV7-9 and TRBJ2-5; D might be TRBD1 (6 bases). Germline V CDR1 and CDR2: SEHNR, FQNEAQ (reference sequence). The CDR3 length is 14 residues. With 4 bases removed from V and 3 bases from J, the gap between germline ends came to 12 bases. This CDR3 is CASSSVDSEETQYF. In DNA, the CDR3 is TGTGCCAGCAGCTCAGTGGACAGTGAAGAGACCCAGTACTTC.